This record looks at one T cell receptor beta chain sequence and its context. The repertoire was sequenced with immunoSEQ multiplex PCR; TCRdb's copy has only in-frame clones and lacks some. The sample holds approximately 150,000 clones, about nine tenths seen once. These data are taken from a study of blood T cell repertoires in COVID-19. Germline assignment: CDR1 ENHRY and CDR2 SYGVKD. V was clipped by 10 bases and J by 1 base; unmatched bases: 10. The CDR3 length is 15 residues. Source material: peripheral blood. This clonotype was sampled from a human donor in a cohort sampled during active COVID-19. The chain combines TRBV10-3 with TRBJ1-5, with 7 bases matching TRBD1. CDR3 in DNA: TGTGCCACCTATGAGGGGGCACGAAGCAATCAGCCCCAGCATTTT. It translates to CATYEGARSNQPQHF.